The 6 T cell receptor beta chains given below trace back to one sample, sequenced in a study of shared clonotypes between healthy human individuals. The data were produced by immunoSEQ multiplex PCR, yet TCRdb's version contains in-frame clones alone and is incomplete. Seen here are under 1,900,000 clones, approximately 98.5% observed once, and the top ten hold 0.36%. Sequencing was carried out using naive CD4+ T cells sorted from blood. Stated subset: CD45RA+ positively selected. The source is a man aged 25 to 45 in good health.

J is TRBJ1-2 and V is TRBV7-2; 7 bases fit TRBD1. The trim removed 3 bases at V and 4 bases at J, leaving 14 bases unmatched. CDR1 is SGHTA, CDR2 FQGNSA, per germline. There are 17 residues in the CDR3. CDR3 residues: CASSLRGGAGDSYGYTF. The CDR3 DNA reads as TGTGCCAGCAGCTTGCGTGGTGGAGCGGGGGACAGCTATGGCTACACCTTC.

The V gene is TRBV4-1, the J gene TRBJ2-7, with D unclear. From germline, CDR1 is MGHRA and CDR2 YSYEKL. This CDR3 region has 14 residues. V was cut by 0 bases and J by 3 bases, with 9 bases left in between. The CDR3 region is CASSQDTDYYEQYF. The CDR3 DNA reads TGCGCCAGCAGCCAAGATACAGATTACTACGAGCAGTACTTC.

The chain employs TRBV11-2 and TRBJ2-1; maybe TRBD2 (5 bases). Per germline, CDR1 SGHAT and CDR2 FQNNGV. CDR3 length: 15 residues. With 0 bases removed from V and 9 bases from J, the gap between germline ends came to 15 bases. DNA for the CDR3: TGTGCCAGCAGCTTAGATAACATGCCTCGGGGTGAGCAGTTCTTC. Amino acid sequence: CASSLDNMPRGEQFF.

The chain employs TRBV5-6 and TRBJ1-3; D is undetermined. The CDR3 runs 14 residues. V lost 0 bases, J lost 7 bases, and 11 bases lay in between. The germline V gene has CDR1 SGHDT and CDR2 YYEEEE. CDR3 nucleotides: TGTGCCAGCAGCTTGGGGATGGAGCTGAACACCATATATTTT. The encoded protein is CASSLGMELNTIYF.

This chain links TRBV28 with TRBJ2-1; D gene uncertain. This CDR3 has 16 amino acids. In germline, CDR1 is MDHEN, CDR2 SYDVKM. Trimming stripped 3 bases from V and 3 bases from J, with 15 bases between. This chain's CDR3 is CASSFLGPINYNEQFF. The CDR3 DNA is TGTGCCAGCAGTTTCCTAGGACCGATAAACTACAATGAGCAGTTCTTC. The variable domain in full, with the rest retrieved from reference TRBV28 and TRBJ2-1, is DVKVTQSSRYLVKRTGEKVFLECVQDMDHENMFWYRQDPGLGLRLIYFSYDVKMKEKGDIPEGYSVSREKKERFSLILESASTNQTSMYLCASSFLGPINYNEQFFGPGTRLTVL.

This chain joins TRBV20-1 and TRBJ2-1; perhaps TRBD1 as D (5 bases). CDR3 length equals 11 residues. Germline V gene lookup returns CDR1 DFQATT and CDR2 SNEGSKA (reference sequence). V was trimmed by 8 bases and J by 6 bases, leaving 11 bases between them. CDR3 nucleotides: TGCAGTAAGGCCAGGGTCAATGAGCAGTTCTTC. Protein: CSKARVNEQFF.